This T cell receptor (beta chain) derives from a study of PD-1 blockade in classical Hodgkin lymphoma. CDR3 length: 10 amino acids. Germline V gene lookup returns CDR1 SNHLY and CDR2 FYNNEI. The V and J ends lost 3 bases and 4 bases respectively, with 1 base between them. Here immunoSEQ multiplex PCR was the method, and the copy in TCRdb shows in-frame clones only, minus some. The sample lists approximately 47,000 clones; just over 90% were seen once. Documented time point: newly diagnosed, previously untreated cHL patient sample. The rearrangement joins TRBV2 to TRBJ2-7; D not resolved. Sequences were obtained from peripheral blood mononuclear cells (PBMCs). This TCR came from a human donor with classical Hodgkin lymphoma. The CDR3 sequence: CASSEYEQYF. DNA for the CDR3: TGTGCCAGCAGTGAGTACGAGCAGTACTTC.